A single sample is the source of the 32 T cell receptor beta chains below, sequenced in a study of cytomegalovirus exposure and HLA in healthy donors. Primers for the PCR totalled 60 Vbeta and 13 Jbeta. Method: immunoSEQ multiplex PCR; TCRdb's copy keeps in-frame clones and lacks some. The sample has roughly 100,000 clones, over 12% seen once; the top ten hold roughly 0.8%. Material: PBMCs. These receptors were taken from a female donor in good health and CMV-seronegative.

The CDR3 sequence: CASSRGQGERRANVLTF. In DNA form, the CDR3 reads TGCGCCAGCAGCCGAGGACAGGGCGAGCGCAGGGCCAACGTCCTGACTTTC. This rearrangement joins TRBV4-3 to TRBJ2-6, with 8 bases that match TRBD1. The germline V gene has CDR1 LGHNA and CDR2 YSLEER. CDR3 length equals 17 residues. V gave up 4 bases and J gave up 5 bases; unmatched junction bases: 10.

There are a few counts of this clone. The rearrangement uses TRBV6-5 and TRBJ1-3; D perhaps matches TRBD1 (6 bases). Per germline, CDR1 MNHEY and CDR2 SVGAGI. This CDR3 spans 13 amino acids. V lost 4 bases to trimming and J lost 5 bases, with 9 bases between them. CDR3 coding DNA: TGTGCCAGCAGTTCGGACAGTCGAAACACCATATATTTT. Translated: CASSSDSRNTIYF.

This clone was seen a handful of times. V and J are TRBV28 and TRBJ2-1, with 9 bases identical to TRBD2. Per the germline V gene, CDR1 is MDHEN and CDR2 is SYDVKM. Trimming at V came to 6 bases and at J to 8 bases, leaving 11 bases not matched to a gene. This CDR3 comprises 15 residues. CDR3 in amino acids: CASSFTSGLIYEQFF. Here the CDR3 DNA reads TGTGCCAGCAGCTTCACTAGCGGGTTAATCTATGAGCAGTTCTTC.

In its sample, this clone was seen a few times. The CDR3 loop is CASSSREAKETQYF. CDR3 coding DNA: TGTGCCAGCAGCTCCAGGGAGGCGAAAGAGACCCAGTACTTC. The chain joins TRBV6-1 to TRBJ2-5, with D possibly matching TRBD2 (6 bases). CDR1 and CDR2 (germline): MNHNS, SASEGT. Trimming removed 6 bases from V and 3 bases from J, with 14 bases in between. The CDR3 has 14 amino acids.

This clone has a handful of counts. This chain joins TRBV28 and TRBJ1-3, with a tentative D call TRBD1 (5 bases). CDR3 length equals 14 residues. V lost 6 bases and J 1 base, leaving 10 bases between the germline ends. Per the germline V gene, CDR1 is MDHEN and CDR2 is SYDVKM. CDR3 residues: CASSRGGSGNTIYF. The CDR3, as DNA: TGTGCCAGCAGCCGGGGGGGATCTGGAAACACCATATATTTT.

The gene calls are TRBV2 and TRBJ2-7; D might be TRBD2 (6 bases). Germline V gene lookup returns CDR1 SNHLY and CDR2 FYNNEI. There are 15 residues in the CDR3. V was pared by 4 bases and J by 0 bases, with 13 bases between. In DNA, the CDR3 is TGTGCCAGCAGTGCCCTAGGGAGGTCCTCCTACGAGCAGTACTTC. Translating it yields CASSALGRSSYEQYF.

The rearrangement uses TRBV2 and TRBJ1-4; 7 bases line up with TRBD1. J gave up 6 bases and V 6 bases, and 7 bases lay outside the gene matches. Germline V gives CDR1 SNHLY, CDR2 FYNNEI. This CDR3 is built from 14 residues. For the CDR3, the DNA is TGTGCCAGCAGGGACAGGACTGGAGATGAAAAACTGTTTTTT. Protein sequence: CASRDRTGDEKLFF.

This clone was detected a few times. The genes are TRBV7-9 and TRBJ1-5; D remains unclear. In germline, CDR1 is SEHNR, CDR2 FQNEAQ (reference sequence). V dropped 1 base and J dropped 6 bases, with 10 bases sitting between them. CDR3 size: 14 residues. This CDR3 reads CASSLGGLGQPQHF. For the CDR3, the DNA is TGTGCCAGCAGCTTAGGAGGGCTCGGTCAGCCCCAGCATTTT.

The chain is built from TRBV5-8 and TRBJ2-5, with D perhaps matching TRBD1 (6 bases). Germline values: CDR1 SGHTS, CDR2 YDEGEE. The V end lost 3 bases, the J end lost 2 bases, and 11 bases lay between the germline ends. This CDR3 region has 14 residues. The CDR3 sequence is CASSWGQDQETQYF. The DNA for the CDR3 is TGTGCCAGCAGCTGGGGGCAGGATCAAGAGACCCAGTACTTC.

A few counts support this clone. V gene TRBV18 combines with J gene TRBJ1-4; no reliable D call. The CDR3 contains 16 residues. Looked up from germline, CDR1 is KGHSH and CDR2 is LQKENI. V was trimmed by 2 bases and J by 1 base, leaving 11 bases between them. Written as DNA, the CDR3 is TGTGCCAGCTCACCAAGAAGCGTTGTAACTAATGAAAAACTGTTTTTT. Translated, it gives CASSPRSVVTNEKLFF.

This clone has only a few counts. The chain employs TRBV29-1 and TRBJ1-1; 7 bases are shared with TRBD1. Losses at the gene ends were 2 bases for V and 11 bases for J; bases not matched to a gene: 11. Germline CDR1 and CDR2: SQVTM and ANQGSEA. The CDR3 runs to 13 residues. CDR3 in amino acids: CSVERQGSDGAFF. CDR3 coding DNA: TGCAGCGTTGAAAGACAGGGCTCCGACGGGGCTTTCTTT.

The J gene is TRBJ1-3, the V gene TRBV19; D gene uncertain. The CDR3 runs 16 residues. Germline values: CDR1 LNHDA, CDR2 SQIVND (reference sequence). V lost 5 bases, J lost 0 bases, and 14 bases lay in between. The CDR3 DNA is TGTGCCAGTAGTCCGAGGACTGTCGCCTCTGGAAACACCATATATTTT. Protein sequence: CASSPRTVASGNTIYF.

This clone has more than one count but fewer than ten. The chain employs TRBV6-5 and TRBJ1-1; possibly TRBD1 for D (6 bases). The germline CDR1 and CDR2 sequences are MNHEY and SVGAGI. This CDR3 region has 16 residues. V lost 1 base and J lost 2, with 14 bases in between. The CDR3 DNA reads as TGTGCCAGCAGTTACTACAGGGACGGAGGAAACACTGAAGCTTTCTTT. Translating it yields CASSYYRDGGNTEAFF.

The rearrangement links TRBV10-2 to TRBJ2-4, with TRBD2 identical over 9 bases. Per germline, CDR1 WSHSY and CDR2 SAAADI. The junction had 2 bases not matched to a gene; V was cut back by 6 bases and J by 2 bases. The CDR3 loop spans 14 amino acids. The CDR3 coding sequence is TGCGCCAGCAGCCTAGCGGGATCCAAAAACATTCAGTACTTC. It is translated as CASSLAGSKNIQYF.

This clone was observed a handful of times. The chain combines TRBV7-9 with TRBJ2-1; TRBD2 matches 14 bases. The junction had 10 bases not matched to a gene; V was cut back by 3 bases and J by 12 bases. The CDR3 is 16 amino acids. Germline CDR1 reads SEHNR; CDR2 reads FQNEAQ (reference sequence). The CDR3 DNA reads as TGTGCCAGCAGCTTCTCCCAGGGACTAGCGGGGGTATCGCAGTTCTTC. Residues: CASSFSQGLAGVSQFF.

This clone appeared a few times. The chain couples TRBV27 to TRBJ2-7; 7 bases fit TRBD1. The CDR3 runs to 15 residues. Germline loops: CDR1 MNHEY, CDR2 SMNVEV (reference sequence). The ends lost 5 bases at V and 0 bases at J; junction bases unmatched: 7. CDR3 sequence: CASSMSGTVSYEQYF. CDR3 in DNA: TGTGCCAGCAGTATGTCCGGGACAGTCTCCTACGAGCAGTACTTC.

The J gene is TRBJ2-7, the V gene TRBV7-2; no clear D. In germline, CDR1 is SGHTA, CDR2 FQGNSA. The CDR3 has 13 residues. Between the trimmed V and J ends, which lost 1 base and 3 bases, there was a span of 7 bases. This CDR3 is CASSLVLNYEQYF. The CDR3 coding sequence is TGTGCCAGCAGCTTAGTCTTAAACTACGAGCAGTACTTC.

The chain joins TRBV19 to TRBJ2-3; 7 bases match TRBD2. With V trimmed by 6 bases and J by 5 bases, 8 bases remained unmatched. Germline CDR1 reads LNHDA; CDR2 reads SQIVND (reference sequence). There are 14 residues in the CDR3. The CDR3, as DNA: TGTGCCAGTAGGGTGGCGGGAGCTATAGATACGCAGTATTTT. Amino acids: CASRVAGAIDTQYF.

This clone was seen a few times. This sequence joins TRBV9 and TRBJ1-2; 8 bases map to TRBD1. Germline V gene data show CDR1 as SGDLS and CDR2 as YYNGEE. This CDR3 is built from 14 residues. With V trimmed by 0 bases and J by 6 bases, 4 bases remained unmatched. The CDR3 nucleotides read TGTGCCAGCAGCGTAGAACCGGGACAGGATGGCTACACCTTC. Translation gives CASSVEPGQDGYTF.

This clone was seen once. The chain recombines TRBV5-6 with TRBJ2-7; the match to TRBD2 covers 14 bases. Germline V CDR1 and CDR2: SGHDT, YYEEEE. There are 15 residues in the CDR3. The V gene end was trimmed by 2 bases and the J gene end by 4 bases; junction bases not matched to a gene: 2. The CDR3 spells CASSLGTSGSYEQYF. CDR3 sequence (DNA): TGTGCCAGCAGCTTAGGGACTAGCGGGAGTTACGAGCAGTACTTC.

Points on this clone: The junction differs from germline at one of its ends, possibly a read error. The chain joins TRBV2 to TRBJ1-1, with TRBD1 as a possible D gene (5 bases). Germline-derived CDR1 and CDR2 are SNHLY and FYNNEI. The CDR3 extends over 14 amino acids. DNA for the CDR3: TGTACCAGCGGGGAGATACTGCGGGGCGGAGAAGCTTTCTTT. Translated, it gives CTSGEILRGGEAFF.

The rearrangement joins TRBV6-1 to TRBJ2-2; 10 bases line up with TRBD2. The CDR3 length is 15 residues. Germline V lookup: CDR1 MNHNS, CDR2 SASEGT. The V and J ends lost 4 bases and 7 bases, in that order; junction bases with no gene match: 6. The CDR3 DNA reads TGTGCCAGCAGTGCCCGGACTAGCGGCAGCGGGGAGCTGTTTTTT. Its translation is CASSARTSGSGELFF.

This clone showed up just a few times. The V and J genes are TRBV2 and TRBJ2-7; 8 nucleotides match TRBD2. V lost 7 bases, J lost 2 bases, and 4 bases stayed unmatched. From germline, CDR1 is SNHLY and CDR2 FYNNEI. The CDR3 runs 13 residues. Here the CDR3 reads CASKGTSPYEQYF. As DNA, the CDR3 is TGTGCCAGCAAAGGGACTAGTCCCTACGAGCAGTACTTC.

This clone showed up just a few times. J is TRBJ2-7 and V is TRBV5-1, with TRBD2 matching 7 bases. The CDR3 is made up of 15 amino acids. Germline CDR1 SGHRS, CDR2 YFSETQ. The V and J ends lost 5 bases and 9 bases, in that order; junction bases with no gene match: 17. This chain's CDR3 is CASRTDWPAGKTQYF. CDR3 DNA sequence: TGCGCCAGCAGGACTGACTGGCCAGCGGGGAAGACGCAGTACTTC.

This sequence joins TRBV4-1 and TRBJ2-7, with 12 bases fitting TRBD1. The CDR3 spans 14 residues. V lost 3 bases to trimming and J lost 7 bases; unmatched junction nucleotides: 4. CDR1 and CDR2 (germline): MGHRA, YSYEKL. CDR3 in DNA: TGCGCCAGCAGCCAGGGACAGGGGGCTTGGGAGCAGTACTTC. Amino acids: CASSQGQGAWEQYF.

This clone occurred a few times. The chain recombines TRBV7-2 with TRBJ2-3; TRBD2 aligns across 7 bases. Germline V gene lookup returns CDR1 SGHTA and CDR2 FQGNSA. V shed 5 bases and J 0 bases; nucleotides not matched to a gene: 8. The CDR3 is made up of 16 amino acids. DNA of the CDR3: TGTGCCAGCAGCCCTCGTAGCGGGTCTAGCACAGATACGCAGTATTTT. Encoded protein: CASSPRSGSSTDTQYF.

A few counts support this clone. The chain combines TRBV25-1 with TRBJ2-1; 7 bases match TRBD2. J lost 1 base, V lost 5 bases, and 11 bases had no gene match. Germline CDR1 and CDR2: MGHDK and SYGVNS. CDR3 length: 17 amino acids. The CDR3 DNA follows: TGTGCCAGCAGTCCTCTCCCGGCGGGGGATTCCTACAATGAGCAGTTCTTC. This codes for CASSPLPAGDSYNEQFF. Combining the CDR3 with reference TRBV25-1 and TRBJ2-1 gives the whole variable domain EADIYQTPRYLVIGTGKKITLECSQTMGHDKMYWYQQDPGMELHLIHYSYGVNSTEKGDLSSESTVSRIRTEHFPLTLESARPSHTSQYLCASSPLPAGDSYNEQFFGPGTRLTVL.

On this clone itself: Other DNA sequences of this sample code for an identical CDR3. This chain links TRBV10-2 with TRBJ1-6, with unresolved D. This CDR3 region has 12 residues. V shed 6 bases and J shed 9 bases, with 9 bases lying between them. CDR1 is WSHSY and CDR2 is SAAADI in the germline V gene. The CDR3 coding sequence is TGCGCCAGCAGACTGACTGGTTCACCCCTCCACTTT. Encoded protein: CASRLTGSPLHF.

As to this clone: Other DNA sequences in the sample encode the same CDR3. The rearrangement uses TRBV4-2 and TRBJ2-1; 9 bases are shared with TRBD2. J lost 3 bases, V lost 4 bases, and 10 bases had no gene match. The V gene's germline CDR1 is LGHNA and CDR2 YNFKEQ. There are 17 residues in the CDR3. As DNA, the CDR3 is TGTGCCAGCAGCCTAACTCAAGCGGGAGGCCGCTACAATGAGCAGTTCTTC. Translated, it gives CASSLTQAGGRYNEQFF.

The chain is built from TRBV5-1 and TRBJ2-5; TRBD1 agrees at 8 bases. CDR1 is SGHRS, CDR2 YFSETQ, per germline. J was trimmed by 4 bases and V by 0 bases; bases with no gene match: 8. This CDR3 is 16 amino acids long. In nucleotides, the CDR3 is TGCGCCAGCAGCTTGGATCCAGGGGGCTTTGGAGAGACCCAGTACTTC. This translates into CASSLDPGGFGETQYF.

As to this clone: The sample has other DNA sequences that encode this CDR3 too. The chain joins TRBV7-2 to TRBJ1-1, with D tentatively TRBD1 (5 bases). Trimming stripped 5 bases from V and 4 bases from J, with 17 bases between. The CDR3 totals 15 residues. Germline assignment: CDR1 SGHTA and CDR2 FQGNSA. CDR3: CASSPTGGSSTEAFF. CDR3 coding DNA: TGTGCCAGCAGCCCTACGGGGGGATCTAGCACTGAAGCTTTCTTT.

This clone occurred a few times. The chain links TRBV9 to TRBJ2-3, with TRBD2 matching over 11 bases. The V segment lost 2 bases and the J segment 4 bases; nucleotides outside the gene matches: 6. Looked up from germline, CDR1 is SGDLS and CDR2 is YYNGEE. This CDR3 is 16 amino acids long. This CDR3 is CASSVSGGAVADTQYF. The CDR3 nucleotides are TGTGCCAGCAGCGTTAGCGGGGGGGCCGTGGCAGATACGCAGTATTTT.